One sample yielded the 8 T cell receptor beta chains listed below, sequenced in a study of beta chain features in type 1 diabetes. Overall study results and limits: Shorter TCRB CDR3s, moderately but significantly so, were found in Type 1 diabetes patients in all four CD4+ subsets.

The investigators reverse transcribed all of the isolated RNA, so they sequenced expressed TCRB transcripts. Clones were sequenced by immunoSEQ multiplex PCR, and TCRdb holds only the in-frame ones, with some missing. Among hundreds of thousands of clones listed, about an eighth were seen once. Their antigen targets remain unknown. The sample taken for sequencing was naive CD4+ T cells from blood. The receptors originated from a man aged 18 to 29 with type 1 diabetes.

In this sample, this clone turned up a few times. The rearrangement joins TRBV5-4 to TRBJ1-5; maybe TRBD1 (6 bases). CDR1 and CDR2 from the germline V gene are SGHNT and YYREEE (reference sequence). The CDR3 runs to 15 residues. V was trimmed by 4 bases and J by 3 bases, leaving 14 bases between them. The chain's CDR3 is CASSVDSSLNQPQHF. The CDR3 DNA reads TGTGCCAGCAGCGTGGACAGTTCCCTCAATCAGCCCCAGCATTTT.

On this clone: The identical CDR3 is also encoded by other nucleotide sequences in the sample. V and J are TRBV30 and TRBJ2-3; 7 bases line up with TRBD2. V gave up 0 bases and J gave up 3 bases; unmatched junction bases: 3. The germline gives CDR1 GTSNPN, CDR2 SVGIG (reference sequence). The CDR3 has 14 residues. For the CDR3, the DNA is TGTGCCTGGAGTGTACGCGGGGGTACAGATACGCAGTATTTT. This translates into CAWSVRGGTDTQYF.

This clone came up a few times. Other DNA sequences in this sample translate to the same CDR3. This sequence joins TRBV30 and TRBJ1-2, with D uncertain. Germline assignment: CDR1 GTSNPN and CDR2 SVGIG (reference sequence). The CDR3 covers 10 residues. Deletions cut 3 bases from V and 4 bases from J, with 3 bases between. In DNA form, the CDR3 reads TGTGCCTGGAGCTCCTATGGCTACACCTTC. Its protein is CAWSSYGYTF.

This clone was observed a handful of times. The J gene is TRBJ2-7, the V gene TRBV7-9; possibly TRBD1 for D (6 bases). V lost 1 base and J lost 5, with 12 bases in between. Germline CDR1 SEHNR, CDR2 FQNEAQ (reference sequence). CDR3 size: 14 residues. The CDR3 bases are TGTGCCAGCAGCTTAGACAGGGCTTGGGACGAGCAGTACTTC. Encoded protein: CASSLDRAWDEQYF. Full variable domain (outside the CDR3, taken from reference TRBV7-9 and TRBJ2-7): DTGVSQNPRHKITKRGQNVTFRCDPISEHNRLYWYRQTLGQGPEFLTYFQNEAQLEKSRLLSDRFSAERPKGSFSTLEIQRTEQGDSAMYLCASSLDRAWDEQYFGPGTRLTVT.

This chain connects TRBV6-5 to TRBJ2-7, with D perhaps matching TRBD1 (6 bases). The CDR3 length is 14 residues. The V end was cut by 5 bases, the J end by 2 bases, with 13 bases between. Per germline, CDR1 MNHEY and CDR2 SVGAGI. The CDR3 here is CASSEDSATYEQYF. The DNA of the CDR3 is TGTGCCAGCAGTGAGGACAGCGCAACCTACGAGCAGTACTTC.

This clone was counted only a few times. This chain connects TRBV7-2 to TRBJ2-7; D is unresolved. V was cut by 1 base and J by 0 bases, with 10 bases left in between. Looked up from germline, CDR1 is SGHTA and CDR2 is FQGNSA. CDR3 size: 15 residues. The CDR3 loop reads CASSLGVLSSYEQYF. The CDR3 nucleotides read TGTGCCAGCAGCTTAGGGGTCCTTAGCTCCTACGAGCAGTACTTC.

This clone has a handful of counts. The CDR3 spells CASSAGPDSNQPQHF. For the CDR3, the DNA is TGTGCCAGCAGCGCGGGACCGGATAGCAATCAGCCCCAGCATTTT. The chain is built from TRBV9 and TRBJ1-5; TRBD1 might be the D (5 bases). The CDR3 runs to 15 residues. The germline V gene encodes CDR1 SGDLS and CDR2 YYNGEE. V dropped 3 bases and J dropped 0 bases, with 10 bases sitting between them.

The V gene is TRBV10-3, the J gene TRBJ1-2; tentative D call: TRBD1 (5 bases). The CDR3 sequence is 15 residues long. Trimming cost V 3 bases and J 4 bases, with 15 bases left between them. Germline-derived CDR1 and CDR2 are ENHRY and SYGVKD. The CDR3 DNA follows: TGTGCCATCAGTGATAACACTAGGGGCGGCTATGGCTACACCTTC. It is translated as CAISDNTRGGYGYTF.